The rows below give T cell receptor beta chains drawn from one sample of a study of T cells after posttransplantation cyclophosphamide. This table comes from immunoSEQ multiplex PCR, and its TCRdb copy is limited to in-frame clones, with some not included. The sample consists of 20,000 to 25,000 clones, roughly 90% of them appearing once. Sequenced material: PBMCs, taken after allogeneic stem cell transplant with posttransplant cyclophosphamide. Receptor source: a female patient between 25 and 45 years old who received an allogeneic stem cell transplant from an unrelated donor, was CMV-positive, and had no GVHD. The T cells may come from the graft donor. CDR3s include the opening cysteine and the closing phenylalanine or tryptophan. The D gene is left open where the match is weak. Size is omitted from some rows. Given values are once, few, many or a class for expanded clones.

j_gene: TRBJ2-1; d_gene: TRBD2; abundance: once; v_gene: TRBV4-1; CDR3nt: TGCGCCAGCAGCCAAGCTGGACTAGGAGGATACAATGAGCAGTTCTTC; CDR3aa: CASSQAGLGGYNEQFF
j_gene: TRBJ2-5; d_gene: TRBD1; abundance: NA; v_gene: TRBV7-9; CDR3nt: TGTGCCAGCAGCTTTCCCCGGGACAGCTCATCCTTAACCCAGTACTTC; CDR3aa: CASSFPRDSSSLTQYF
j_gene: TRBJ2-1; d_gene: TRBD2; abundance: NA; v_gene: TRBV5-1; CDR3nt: TGCGCCAGCAGCTTGCAGACTAGCGGGGGGTACAATGAGCAGTTCTTC; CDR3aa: CASSLQTSGGYNEQFF
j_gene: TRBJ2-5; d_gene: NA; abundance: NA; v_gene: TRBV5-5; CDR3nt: TGTGCCAGCAGGCCCGTCCGGAGCACTCCCCAAGAGACCCAGTACTTC; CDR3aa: CASRPVRSTPQETQYF
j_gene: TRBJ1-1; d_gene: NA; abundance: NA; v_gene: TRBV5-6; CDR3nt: TGTGCCAGCAGCCACCTCGACACGACTGAAGCTTTCTTT; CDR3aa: CASSHLDTTEAFF
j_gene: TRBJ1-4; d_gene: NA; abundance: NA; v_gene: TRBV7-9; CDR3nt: TGTGCCAGCACGTCCCGAGGACAGGAAAAACTGTTTTTT; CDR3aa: CASTSRGQEKLFF
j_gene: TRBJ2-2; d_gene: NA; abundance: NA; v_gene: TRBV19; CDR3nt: TGTGCCAGTAGTATTGGCAGGGGCCTCAACACCGGGGAGCTGTTTTTT; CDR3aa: CASSIGRGLNTGELFF
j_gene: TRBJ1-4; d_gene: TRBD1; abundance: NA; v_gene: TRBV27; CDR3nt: TGTGCCAGCAGTCTAGACAGGGTTGGGGGAAAACTGTTTTTT; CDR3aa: CASSLDRVGGKLFF
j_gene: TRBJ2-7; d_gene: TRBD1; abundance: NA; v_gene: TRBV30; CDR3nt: TGTGCCTGGAGTGTAGTATCTCGACAGGGACGGGTCGGCGAGCAGTACTTC; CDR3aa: CAWSVVSRQGRVGEQYF
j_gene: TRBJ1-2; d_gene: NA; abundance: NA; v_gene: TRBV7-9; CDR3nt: TGTGCCAGCAGCTTAGCGCTTACCCGGGGAGGTTATGGCTACACCTTC; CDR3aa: CASSLALTRGGYGYTF
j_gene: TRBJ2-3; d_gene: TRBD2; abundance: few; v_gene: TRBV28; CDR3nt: TGTGCCAGCAGTTCCTCCCCGGAAAGGACTAGCGGGGACAGCACAGATACGCAGTATTTT; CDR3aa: CASSSSPERTSGDSTDTQYF
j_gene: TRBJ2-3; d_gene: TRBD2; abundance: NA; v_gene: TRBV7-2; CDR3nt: TGTGCCGCAGGGACTAGCGGGGGGGGCACAGATACGCAGTATTTT; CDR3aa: CAAGTSGGGTDTQYF
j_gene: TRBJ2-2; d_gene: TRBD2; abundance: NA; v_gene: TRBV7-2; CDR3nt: TGTGCCAGCAGGAAGCGGGGGGGCCGTATCGGGGAGCTGTTTTTT; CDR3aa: CASRKRGGRIGELFF
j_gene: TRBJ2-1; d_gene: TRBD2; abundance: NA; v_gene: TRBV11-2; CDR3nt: TGTGCCAGCAGCCGAGGGGAAGCGGGGGCGGAGCAGTTCTTC; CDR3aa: CASSRGEAGAEQFF
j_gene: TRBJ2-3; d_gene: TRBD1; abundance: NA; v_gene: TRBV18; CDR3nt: TGTGCCAGCTCACCATTGCAGGGGGCAAGGACAGATACGCAGTATTTT; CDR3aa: CASSPLQGARTDTQYF
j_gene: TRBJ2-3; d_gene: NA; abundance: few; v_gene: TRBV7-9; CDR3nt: TGTGCCAGCAGCTTGCGCATGGGGGGTAGCACAGATACGCAGTATTTT; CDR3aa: CASSLRMGGSTDTQYF
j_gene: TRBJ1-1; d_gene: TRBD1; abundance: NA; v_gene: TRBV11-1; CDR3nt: TGTGCCAGCAGCTTAGATCGGGCAGGGGGCCAGAACACTGAAGCTTTCTTT; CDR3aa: CASSLDRAGGQNTEAFF
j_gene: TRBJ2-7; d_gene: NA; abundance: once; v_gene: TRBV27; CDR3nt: TGTGCCAGCAGATCCCGGACTTTCTACGAGCAGTACTTC; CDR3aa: CASRSRTFYEQYF
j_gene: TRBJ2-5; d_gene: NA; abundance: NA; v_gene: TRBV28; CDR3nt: TGTGCCAGCAGCCTCCTGACTGCCCAAGAGACCCAGTACTTC; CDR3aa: CASSLLTAQETQYF
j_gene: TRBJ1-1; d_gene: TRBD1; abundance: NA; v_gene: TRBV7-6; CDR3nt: TGTGCCAGCAGCCTAGAAACAGGGGGTAGTAGTGCTTTCTTT; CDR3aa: CASSLETGGSSAFF
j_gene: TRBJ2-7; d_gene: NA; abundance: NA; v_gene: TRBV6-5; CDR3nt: TGTGCCAGCAGTAGGGGCCAGGAGCAGTACTTC; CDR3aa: CASSRGQEQYF
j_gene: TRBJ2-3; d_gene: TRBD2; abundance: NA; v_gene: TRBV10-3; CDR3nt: TGTGCCATCAGGGGAGCGGGGGGGCACACAGATACGCAGTATTTT; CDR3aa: CAIRGAGGHTDTQYF
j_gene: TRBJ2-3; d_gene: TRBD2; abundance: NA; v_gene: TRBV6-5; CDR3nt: TGTGCCAGCAGTTACTCCCGGGGGGGGCAGACAGATACGCAGTATTTT; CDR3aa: CASSYSRGGQTDTQYF